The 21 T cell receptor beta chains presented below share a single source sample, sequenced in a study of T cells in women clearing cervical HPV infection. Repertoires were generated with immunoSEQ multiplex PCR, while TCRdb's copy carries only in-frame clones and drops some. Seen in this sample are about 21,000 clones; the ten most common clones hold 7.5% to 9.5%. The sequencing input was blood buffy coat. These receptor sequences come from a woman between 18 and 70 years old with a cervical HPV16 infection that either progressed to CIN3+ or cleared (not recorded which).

The CDR3 is CSATGQVAYEQYF. Partial CDR3 DNA: TGCAGTGCTACGGGACAGGTCGCCTACGAG. The rearrangement links TRBV20-1 to TRBJ2-7; 8 nucleotides match TRBD1. The CDR3 end falls 3 residues outside the read, so it is completed with the germline J gene. The CDR3 is 13 amino acids. Germline CDR1 DFQATT, CDR2 SNEGSKA (reference sequence). V lost 4 bases and J lost 2; bases outside the gene matches: 4.

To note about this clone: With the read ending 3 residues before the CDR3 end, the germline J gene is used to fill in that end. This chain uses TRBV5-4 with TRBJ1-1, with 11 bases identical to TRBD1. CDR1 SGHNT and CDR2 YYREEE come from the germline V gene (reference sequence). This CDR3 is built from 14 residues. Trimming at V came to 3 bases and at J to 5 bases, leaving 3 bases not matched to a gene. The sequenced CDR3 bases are TGTGCCAGCAGCTGGACAGGGGGCAGGACTGAA. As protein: CASSWTGGRTE. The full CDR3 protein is CASSWTGGRTEAFF.

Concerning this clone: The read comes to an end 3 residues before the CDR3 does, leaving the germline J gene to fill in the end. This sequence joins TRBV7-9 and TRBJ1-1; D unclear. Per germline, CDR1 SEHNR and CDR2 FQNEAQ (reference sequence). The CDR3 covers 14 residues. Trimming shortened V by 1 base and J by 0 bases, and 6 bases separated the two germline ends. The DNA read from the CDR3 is TGTGCCAGCAGCTTAGTGTCCATGAACACTGAA. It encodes CASSLVSMNTE. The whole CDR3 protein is CASSLVSMNTEAFF.

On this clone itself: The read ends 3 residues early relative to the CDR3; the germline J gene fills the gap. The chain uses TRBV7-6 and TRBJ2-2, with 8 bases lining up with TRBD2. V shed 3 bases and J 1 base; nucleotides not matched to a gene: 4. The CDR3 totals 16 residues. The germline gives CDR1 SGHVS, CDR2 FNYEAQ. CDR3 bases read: TGTGCCAGCAGCTTCTTAGCGGGAAAGAACACCGGGGAG. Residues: CASSFLAGKNTGE. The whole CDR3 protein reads CASSFLAGKNTGELFF.

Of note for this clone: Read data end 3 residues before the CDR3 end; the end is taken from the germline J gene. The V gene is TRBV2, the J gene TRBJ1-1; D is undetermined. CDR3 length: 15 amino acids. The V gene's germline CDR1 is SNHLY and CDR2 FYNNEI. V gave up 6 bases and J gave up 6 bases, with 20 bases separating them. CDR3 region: CASSNARRGHSEAFF. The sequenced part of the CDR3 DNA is TGTGCCAGCAGCAACGCACGCCGCGGGCACTCTGAA.

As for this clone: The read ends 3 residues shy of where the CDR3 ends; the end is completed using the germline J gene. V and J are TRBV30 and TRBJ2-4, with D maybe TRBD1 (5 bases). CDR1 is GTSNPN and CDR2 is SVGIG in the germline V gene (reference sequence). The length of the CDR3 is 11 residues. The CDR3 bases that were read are TGTGCCTGCTGGACATTCTATGGT. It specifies CACWTFYG. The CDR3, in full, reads CACWTFYGQYF.

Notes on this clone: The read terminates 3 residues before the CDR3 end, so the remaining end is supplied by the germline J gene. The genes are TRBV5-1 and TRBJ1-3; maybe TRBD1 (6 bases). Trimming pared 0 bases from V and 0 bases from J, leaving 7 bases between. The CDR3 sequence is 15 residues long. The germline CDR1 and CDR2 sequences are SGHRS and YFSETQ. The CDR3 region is CASSLEGGSGNTIYF. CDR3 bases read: TGCGCCAGCAGCTTGGAAGGGGGCTCTGGAAACACC. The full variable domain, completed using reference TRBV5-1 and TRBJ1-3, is KAGVTQTPRYLIKTRGQQVTLSCSPISGHRSVSWYQQTPGQGLQFLFEYFSETQRNKGNFPGRFSGRQFSNSRSEMNVSTLELGDSALYLCASSLEGGSGNTIYFGEGSWLTVV.

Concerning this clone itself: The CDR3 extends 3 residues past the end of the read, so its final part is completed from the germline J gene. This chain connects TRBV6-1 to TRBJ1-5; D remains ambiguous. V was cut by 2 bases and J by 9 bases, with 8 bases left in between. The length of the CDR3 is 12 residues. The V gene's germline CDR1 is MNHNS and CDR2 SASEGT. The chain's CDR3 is CASSEIEGPQHF. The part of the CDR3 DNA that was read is TGTGCCAGCAGTGAAATTGAGGGGCCC.

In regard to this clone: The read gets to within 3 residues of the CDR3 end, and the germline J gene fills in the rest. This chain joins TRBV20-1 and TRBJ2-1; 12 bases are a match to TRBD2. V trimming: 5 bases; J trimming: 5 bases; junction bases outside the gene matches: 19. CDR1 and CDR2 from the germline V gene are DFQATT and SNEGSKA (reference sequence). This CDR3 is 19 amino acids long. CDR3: CSASPGLAGPVLQHNEQFF. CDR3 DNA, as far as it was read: TGCAGTGCTTCACCCGGACTAGCGGGACCGGTCCTCCAACACAATGAG.

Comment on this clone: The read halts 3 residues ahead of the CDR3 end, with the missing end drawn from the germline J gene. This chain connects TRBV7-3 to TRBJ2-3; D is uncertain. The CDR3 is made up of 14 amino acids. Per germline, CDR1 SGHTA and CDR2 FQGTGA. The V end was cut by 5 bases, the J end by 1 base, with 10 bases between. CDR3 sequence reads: CASSPQIGTDTQYF. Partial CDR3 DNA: TGTGCCAGCAGCCCACAGATAGGCACAGATACG.

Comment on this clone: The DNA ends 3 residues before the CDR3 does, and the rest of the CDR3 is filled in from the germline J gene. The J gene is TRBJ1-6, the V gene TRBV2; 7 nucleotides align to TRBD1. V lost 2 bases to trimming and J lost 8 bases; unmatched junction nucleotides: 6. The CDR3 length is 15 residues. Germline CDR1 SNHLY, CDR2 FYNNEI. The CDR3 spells CASSERVGTDSPLHF. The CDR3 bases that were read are TGTGCCAGCAGTGAACGGGTTGGGACAGATTCACCC.

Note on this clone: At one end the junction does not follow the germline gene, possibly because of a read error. CDR3 bases read: TGCGCCAGCAGCCAAGATGGTACGGTGAGCTATGGC. It encodes CASSQDGTVSYG. The CDR3 in full is CASSQDGTVSYGYTF. The V call is TRBV4-2, the J call TRBJ1-2, with no clear D. The CDR3 end is not reached by the read, which stops 3 residues before it; the germline J gene fills it in. The CDR3 is made up of 15 amino acids. Germline V lookup: CDR1 LGHNA, CDR2 YNFKEQ.

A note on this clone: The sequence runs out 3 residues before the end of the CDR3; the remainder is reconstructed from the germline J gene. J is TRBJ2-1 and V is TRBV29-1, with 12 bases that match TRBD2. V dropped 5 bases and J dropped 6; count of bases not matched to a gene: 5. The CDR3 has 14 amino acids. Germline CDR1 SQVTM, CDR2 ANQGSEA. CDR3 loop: CSVQTSGSTNEQFF. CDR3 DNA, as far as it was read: TGCAGCGTTCAGACTAGCGGGAGTACCAATGAG.

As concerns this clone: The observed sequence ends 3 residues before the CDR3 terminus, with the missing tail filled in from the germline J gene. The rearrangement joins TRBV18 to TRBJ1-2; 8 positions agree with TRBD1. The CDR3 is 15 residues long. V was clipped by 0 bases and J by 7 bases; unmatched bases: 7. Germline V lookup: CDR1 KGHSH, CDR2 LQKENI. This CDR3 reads CASSPPGGRGLGYTF. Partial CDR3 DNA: TGTGCCAGCTCACCACCCGGTGGCAGGGGGCTTGGC.

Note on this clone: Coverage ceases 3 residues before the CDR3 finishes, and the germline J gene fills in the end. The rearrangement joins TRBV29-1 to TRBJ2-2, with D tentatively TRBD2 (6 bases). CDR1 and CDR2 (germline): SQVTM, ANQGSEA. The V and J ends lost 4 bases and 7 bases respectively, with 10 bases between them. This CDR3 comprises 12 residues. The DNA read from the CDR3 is TGCAGCGTTGGGGGAGGACACGGGGAG. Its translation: CSVGGGHGE. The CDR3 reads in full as CSVGGGHGELFF.

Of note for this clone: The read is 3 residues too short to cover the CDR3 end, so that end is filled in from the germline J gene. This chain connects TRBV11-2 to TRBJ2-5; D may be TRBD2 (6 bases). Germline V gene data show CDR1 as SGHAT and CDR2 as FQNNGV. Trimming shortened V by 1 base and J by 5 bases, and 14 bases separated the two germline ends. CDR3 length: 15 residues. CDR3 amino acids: CASSLVGGMGETQYF. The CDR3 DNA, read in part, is TGTGCCAGCAGCTTAGTCGGCGGGATGGGGGAGACC.

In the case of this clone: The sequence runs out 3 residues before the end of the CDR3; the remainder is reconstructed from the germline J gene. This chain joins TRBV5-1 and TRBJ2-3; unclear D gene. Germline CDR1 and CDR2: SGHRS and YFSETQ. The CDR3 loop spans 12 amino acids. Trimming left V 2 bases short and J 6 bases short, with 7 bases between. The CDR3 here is CASSLNSDTQYF. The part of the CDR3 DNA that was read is TGCGCCAGCAGCTTAAACAGCGATACG.

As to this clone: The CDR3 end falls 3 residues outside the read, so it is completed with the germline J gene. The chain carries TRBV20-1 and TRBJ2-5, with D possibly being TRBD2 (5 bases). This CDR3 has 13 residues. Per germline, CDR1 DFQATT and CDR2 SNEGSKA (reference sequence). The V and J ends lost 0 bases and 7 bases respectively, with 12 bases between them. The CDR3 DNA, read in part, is TGCAGTGCTAGAGATCGGATCCGGGGGACC. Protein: CSARDRIRGT. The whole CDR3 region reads CSARDRIRGTQYF.

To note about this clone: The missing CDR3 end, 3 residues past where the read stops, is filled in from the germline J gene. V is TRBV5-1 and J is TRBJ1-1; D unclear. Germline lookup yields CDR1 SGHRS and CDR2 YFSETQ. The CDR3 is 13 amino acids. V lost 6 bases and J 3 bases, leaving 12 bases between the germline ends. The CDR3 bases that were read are TGCGCCAGCATGGTCACCGAGGACACTGAA. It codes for CASMVTEDTE. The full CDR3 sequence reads CASMVTEDTEAFF. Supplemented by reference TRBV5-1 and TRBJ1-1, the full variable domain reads KAGVTQTPRYLIKTRGQQVTLSCSPISGHRSVSWYQQTPGQGLQFLFEYFSETQRNKGNFPGRFSGRQFSNSRSEMNVSTLELGDSALYLCASMVTEDTEAFFGQGTRLTVV.

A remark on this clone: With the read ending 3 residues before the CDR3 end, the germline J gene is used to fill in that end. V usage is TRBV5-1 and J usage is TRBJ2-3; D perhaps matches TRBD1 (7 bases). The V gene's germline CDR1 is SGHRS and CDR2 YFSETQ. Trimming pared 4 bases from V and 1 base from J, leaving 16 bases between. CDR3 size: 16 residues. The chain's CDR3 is CASSPQGGLGTDTQYF. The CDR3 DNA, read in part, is TGCGCCAGCAGCCCCCAGGGGGGCCTCGGCACAGATACG.

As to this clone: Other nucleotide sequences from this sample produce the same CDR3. The sequenced part of the CDR3 DNA is TGCGCCACCAATAGGGGGGGTAGCACAGATACG. This translates into CATNRGGSTDT. The CDR3 in its entirety is CATNRGGSTDTQYF. The V and J genes are TRBV5-1 and TRBJ2-3; a weak D match, TRBD2 (7 bases). The sequenced fragment ends 3 residues before the CDR3 boundary, so the rest is inferred from the germline J gene. V was trimmed by 9 bases and J by 0 bases, leaving 14 bases between them. The germline V gene has CDR1 SGHRS and CDR2 YFSETQ. CDR3 length equals 14 residues.